These T cell receptor beta chains were read from a single sample in a study of blood T cells in healthy people across ages. From the 5' RACE reads, TCRdb called clonotypes with MiXCR, one entry per CDR3 protein. Found here are roughly 700,000 distinct CDR3 sequences, 20% to 25% of them singletons; the top ten hold more than 7.5%. The same specimen was also included in a second study, on T cells of mothers and their children.

Sequencing used blood. The receptor source for this set is a boy under 18 in good health. Each CDR3 is given with its conserved first and last residue. A D gene is named only where the DNA matches it firmly.

v_gene,d_gene,j_gene,CDR3aa
TRBV29-1,-,TRBJ2-1,CSVEGGSGEQFF
TRBV9,TRBD2,TRBJ2-1,CASSTLAGGPSEQFF
TRBV7-9,-,-,CASSLVLDGYEQYF
TRBV29-1,TRBD1,TRBJ1-4,CSVEAMLQGQKLFF
TRBV20-1,TRBD2,TRBJ2-7,CSATRGSYEQYF
TRBV12-3/TRBV12-4,-,TRBJ2-3,CASSPRGQIDTDTQYF
TRBV4-3,-,TRBJ1-2,CASSQDAGFYGYTF
TRBV5-1,TRBD1,TRBJ2-1,CASSVDRGLRPNEQFF
TRBV4-3,-,-,CASSPDRTTVYEQYF
TRBV4-1,TRBD2,TRBJ2-5,CASSQGGTSGRVETQYF
TRBV19,-,TRBJ2-1,CASTWGLGITNEQFF
TRBV20-1,TRBD2,TRBJ2-3,CSARRGGTTDTQYF
TRBV28,-,-,CASSFGVGNEQFF
TRBV7-3,-,TRBJ2-5,CASSSTRGETQYF
TRBV7-2,TRBD2,TRBJ2-5,CASSPRGGMEFF
TRBV29-1,-,TRBJ1-2,CSVEDSNYGYTF
TRBV6-1,-,TRBJ2-4,CATIPDLAKNIQYF
TRBV7-3,TRBD1,TRBJ2-7,CASSRDRAAEQYF
TRBV6-5,-,TRBJ1-4,CTSSYYLNEKLFF
TRBV20-1,TRBD1,TRBJ2-3,CSARDLGTGTTDTQYF
TRBV12-5,-,TRBJ2-5,CASGSPKALETQYF
TRBV4-1,TRBD2,TRBJ2-1,CASSQERGSSSYNEQFF
TRBV5-1,-,TRBJ2-6,CASSSPRSSGANVLTF
TRBV20-1,-,TRBJ1-4,CSARVNEKLFF
TRBV12-3/TRBV12-4,-,-,CASSFWAGRLAGEQFF
TRBV28,TRBD2,TRBJ2-5,CASSGTSGLETQYF
TRBV4-1,TRBD1,TRBJ2-2,CASGATGTGGTGELFF
TRBV11-2,-,TRBJ1-1,CASSWTLNTEAFF
TRBV10-3,TRBD2,TRBJ2-5,CAISEFGGRAGETQYF